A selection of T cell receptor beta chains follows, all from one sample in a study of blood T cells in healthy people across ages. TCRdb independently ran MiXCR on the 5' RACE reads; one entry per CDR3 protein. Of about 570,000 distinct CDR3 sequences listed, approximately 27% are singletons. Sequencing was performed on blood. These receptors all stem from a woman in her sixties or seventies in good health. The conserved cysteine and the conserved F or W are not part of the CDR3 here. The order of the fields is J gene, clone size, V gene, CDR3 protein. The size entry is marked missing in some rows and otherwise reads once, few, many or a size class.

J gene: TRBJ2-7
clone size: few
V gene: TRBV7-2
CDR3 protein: ASSWTGPIYEQY

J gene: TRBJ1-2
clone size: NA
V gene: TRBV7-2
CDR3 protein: ASSLAELGYT

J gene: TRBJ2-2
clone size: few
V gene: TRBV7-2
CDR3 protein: ASSIDVGELF

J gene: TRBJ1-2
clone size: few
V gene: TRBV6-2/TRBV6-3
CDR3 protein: ASSYSAGNGYT

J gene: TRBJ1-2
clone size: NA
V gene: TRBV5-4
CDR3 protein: ASSSPGQPYGYT

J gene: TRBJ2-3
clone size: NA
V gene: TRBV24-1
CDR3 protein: ATSEGLADSSTDTQY

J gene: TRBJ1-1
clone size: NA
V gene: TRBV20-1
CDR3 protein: SARDRGEAF

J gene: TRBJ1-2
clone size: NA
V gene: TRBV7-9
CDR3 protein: ASSLVTGQGADGYT

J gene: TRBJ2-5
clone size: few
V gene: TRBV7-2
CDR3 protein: ASSRRQETQY

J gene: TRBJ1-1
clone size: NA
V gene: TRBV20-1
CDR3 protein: SARDIAEAF

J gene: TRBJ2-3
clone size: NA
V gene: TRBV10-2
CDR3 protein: ASSERRTTQY

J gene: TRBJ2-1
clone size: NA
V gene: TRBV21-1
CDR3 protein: ASSREGGGGSRNEQF

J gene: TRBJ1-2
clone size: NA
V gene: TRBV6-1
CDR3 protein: ASQKSYNDGYT

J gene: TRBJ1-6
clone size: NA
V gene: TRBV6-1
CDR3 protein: ASTPQEGGGSPLH

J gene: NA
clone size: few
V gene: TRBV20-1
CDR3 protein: SARDYAWTSGGGETQY

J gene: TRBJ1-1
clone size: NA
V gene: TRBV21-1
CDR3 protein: ASSNLGTDQSNTEAF

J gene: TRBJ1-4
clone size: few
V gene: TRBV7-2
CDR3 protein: ASSKGQGGEKLF

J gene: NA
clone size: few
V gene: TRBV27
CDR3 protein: ASTPFTSGEQF

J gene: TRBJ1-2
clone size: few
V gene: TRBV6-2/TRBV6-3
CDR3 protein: ASRYTGDQLYGYT

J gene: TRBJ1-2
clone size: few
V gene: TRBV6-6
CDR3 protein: ASSYIGGHGYT

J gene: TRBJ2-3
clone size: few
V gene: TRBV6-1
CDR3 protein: ASSEMMDTRY

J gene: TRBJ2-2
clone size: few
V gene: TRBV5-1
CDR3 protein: ASSRIAANTGELF

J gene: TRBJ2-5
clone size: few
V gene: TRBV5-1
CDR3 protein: ASSLQTSGLQETQY

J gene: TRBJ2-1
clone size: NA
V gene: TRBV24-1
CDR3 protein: ATSDRTSGGANEQF

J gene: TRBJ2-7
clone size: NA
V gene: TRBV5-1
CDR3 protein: ASSSGTVSTEQY

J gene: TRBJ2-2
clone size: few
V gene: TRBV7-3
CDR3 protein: ASSSGLSTGELF

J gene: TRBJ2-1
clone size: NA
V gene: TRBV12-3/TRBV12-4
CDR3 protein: ASSTGSSYNEQF

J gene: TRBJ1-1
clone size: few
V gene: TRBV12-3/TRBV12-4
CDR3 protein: ASSPGTGSGRWTEAF

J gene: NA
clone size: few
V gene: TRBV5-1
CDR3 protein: ASSSGQVRVYEQY

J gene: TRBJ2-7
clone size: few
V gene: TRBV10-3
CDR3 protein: AIWDRDRYEQY

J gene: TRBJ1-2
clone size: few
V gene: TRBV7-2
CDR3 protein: ASSPPRVINYGYT

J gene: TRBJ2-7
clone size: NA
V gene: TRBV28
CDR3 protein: ASSLAGGFEQY

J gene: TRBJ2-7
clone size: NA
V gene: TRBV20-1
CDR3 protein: SATPNLQGWKRY

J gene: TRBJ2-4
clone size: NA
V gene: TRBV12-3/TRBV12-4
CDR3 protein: ASSLDRENIQY

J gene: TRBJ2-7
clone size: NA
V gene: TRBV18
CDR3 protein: ASRRGEVQY

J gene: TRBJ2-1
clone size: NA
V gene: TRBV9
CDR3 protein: ASGPTEGKTYNEQF